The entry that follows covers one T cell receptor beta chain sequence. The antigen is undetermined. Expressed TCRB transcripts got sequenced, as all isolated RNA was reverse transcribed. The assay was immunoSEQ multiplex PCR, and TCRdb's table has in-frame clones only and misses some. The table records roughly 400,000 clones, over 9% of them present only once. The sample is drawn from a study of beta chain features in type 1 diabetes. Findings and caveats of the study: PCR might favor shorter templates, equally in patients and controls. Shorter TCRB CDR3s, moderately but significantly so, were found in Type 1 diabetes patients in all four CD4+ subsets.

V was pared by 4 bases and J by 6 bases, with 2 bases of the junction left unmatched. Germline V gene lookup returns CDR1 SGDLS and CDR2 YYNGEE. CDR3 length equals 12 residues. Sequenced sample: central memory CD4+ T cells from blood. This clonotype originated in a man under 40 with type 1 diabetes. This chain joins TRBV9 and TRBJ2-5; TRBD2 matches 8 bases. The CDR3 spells CASSSGSKTQYF. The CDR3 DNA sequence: TGTGCCAGCAGCAGCGGGAGCAAGACCCAGTACTTC.